This entry describes one T cell receptor beta chain. This sample is part of a study of blood T cell repertoires in COVID-19. As for the study in general: Material from acute and convalescent COVID-19 was sourced from the United States, Italy and Spain. In each case, the material was cDNA or gDNA derived from T cells, B-cell-depleted T cells, or PBMCs.

As handled by the study authors: For nucleated cells, counts were estimated from reference gene primer amplification. The repertoire was sequenced with immunoSEQ multiplex PCR; TCRdb's copy has only in-frame clones and lacks some. V, J and clone size derive from that table, while D and trimming were established from the DNA sequence. The sample has fewer than 150,000 clones; about 88% are singletons. Material for sequencing was peripheral blood. The clonotype was recovered from a woman between 65 and 79 years old who had recovered from COVID-19.

Here the CDR3 reads CASSLTTTGGELFF. The CDR3 DNA reads TGCGCCAGCAGCTTGACCACCACGGGCGGGGAGCTGTTTTTT. The rearrangement links TRBV5-1 to TRBJ2-2; D remains ambiguous. The V gene lost 1 base and the J gene lost 7 bases, with 11 bases spanning the gap. The germline V gene encodes CDR1 SGHRS and CDR2 YFSETQ. The CDR3 loop spans 14 amino acids.